Described below is a single TCR beta chain sequence and its context. The antigen remains undetermined. Measured with immunoSEQ multiplex PCR; TCRdb has only the in-frame clones, and not every one. The table records around 2.5 million clones, over 85% of them present only once. The sample belongs to a study of shared clonotypes between healthy human individuals. About the research overall: Three plates each covered CD4 naive and memory; CD8 naive two, CD8 memory one.

Overall study results and limits: Genetic and exposure-history diversity was limited by the small donor number. What naive subsets generally showed was a larger estimated richness than memory subsets showed.

CDR3 size: 15 residues. Germline V gives CDR1 MDHEN, CDR2 SYDVKM. The V and J ends lost 1 base and 2 bases respectively, with 12 bases between them. V and J are TRBV28 and TRBJ2-7; tentative D call: TRBD2 (5 bases). This TCR was recovered from a man between 18 and 29 years old in good health. Some clones in this sample may be carry-over from other donors' samples. The sequenced sample consisted of naive CD4+ T cells from PBMCs. Subset of the sample: CD45RA+ positively selected. CDR3 protein: CASSLFQRPTYEQYF. CDR3 DNA: TGTGCCAGCAGTTTATTCCAGCGGCCCACCTACGAGCAGTACTTC.